These 15 T cell receptor beta chains came from one sample sequenced in a study of T cells in Graves' hyperthyroidism and ophthalmopathy. Regions amplified from RNA transcripts were the TCR beta CDR3 regions. RT-PCR in the first round (using the HTBI primer set) targeted the TCR CDR3. TCRdb re-analysed the multiplex PCR reads in MiXCR, keeping a single row per CDR3 protein. Altogether 350,000 to 400,000 distinct CDR3 sequences are present, 15% to 20% being singletons, with the ten largest covering around 3.6%. Sequencing used blood. The receptor set was obtained from a woman aged 18 to 35 with Graves' hyperthyroidism.

The chain recombines TRBV6-1 with TRBJ2-2, with TRBD1 matching over 8 bases. The CDR3 length is 15 residues. V shed 6 bases and J 3 bases; nucleotides not matched to a gene: 6. CDR1 and CDR2 from the germline V gene are MNHNS and SASEGT. The CDR3 region is CASSDRGLDTGELFF. The CDR3 region has the DNA TGTGCCAGCAGCGACAGGGGCTTGGACACCGGGGAGCTGTTTTTT.

Notes on this clonotype: The junction departs from germline at one end; a sequencing error may be responsible. The DNA of the CDR3 is TGTGCCACCAGTGGTTTGGAGGGGGCTGACGAGCAGTACTTC. Protein product: CATSGLEGADEQYF. V usage is TRBV24-1 and J usage is TRBJ2-7; the D gene is possibly TRBD1 (7 bases). Per germline, CDR1 KGHDR and CDR2 SFDVKD. CDR3 length equals 14 residues.

This clonotype was detected ten times or more. The chain joins TRBV3-1 to TRBJ1-2; 8 bases line up with TRBD1. Germline lookup yields CDR1 LGHDT and CDR2 YNNKEL (reference sequence). CDR3 size: 16 residues. With V trimmed by 4 bases and J by 5 bases, 12 bases remained unmatched. CDR3 region: CASSPWTGKVGYGYTF. In DNA form, the CDR3 reads TGTGCCAGCAGCCCGTGGACAGGGAAGGTGGGATATGGCTACACCTTC.

There are many counts of this clonotype. This chain joins TRBV5-5 and TRBJ1-2; no reliable D call. The CDR3 covers 16 residues. From germline, CDR1 is SGHKS and CDR2 YYEKEE (reference sequence). The V end was cut by 1 base, the J end by 6 bases, with 19 bases between. CDR3 sequence reads: CASSLRPTSTPDGYTF. The CDR3 DNA reads as TGTGCCAGCAGCTTGCGACCTACCTCTACCCCGGATGGCTACACCTTC.

This clonotype was seen repeatedly, ten times or more. The rearrangement joins TRBV20-1 to TRBJ2-7, with D unresolved. V was shortened by 3 bases and J by 1 base, with 4 bases between the two germline ends. This CDR3 has 11 residues. Germline loops: CDR1 DFQATT, CDR2 SNEGSKA (reference sequence). CDR3 sequence reads: CSARSSYEQYF. The CDR3 DNA is TGCAGTGCTAGGTCGTCCTACGAGCAGTACTTC.

There are many counts of this clonotype. The V gene is TRBV24-1, the J gene TRBJ1-2, with 7 bases identical to TRBD1. The CDR3 extends over 15 amino acids. V gave up 3 bases and J gave up 6 bases; unmatched junction bases: 9. Germline V lookup: CDR1 KGHDR, CDR2 SFDVKD. In nucleotides, the CDR3 is TGTGCCACCAGTGATAGACAGGGTGGAAACGATGGCTACACCTTC. Its protein product is CATSDRQGGNDGYTF.

This clonotype showed up many times. The chain has TRBV11-2 and TRBJ2-5; 8 bases are a match to TRBD1. Germline V lookup: CDR1 SGHAT, CDR2 FQNNGV. With 5 bases clipped from V and 5 bases from J, the junction kept 7 bases outside the gene matches. The CDR3 extends over 14 amino acids. The CDR3 bases are TGTGCCAGCAGCCGACCAGGGGGCGCGGAGACCCAGTACTTC. Residues: CASSRPGGAETQYF.

This clonotype was seen only a few times. This sequence joins TRBV6-2 or TRBV6-3 and TRBJ2-7; no definite D call. The CDR3 is 19 residues long. Per germline, CDR1 MNHEY and CDR2 SVGEGT. V lost 7 bases, J lost 4 bases, and 32 bases lay in between. The CDR3 here is CASTGAPGTRQASVYEQYF. CDR3 in DNA: TGTGCCAGCACCGGCGCACCAGGAACCCGGCAGGCGAGTGTTTACGAGCAGTACTTC.

This chain links TRBV12-3 or TRBV12-4 with TRBJ2-2; 9 bases match TRBD2. This CDR3 is 16 amino acids long. V was clipped by 6 bases and J by 7 bases; unmatched bases: 12. The DNA for the CDR3 is TGTGCCAGCAGACCCACCGGCGGGGGGGCAGGCGGGGAGCTGTTTTTT. Amino acids: CASRPTGGGAGGELFF.

The gene calls are TRBV11-1 and TRBJ2-3, with 7 bases fitting TRBD1. Germline V gene lookup returns CDR1 SGHAT and CDR2 FQDESV (reference sequence). The junction had 3 bases not matched to a gene; V was cut back by 2 bases and J by 1 base. This CDR3 contains 15 residues. CDR3 DNA sequence: TGTGCCAGCAGCTTAAGGGACAGCGGCACAGATACGCAGTATTTT. It is translated as CASSLRDSGTDTQYF.

This clonotype was observed a few times. Compared with germline, one end of the junction differs, possibly owing to a read error. The rearrangement links TRBV6-1 to TRBJ2-5; 10 nucleotides line up with TRBD1. The CDR3 covers 14 residues. CDR1 MNHNS and CDR2 SASEGT come from the germline V gene. CDR3 protein: CVSSVDRGQETQYF. Written as DNA, the CDR3 is TGTGTCAGCAGTGTAGACAGGGGGCAGGAGACCCAGTACTTC.

The sample holds many counts of this clonotype. The rearrangement joins TRBV6-5 to TRBJ1-1, with D uncertain. Germline-derived CDR1 and CDR2 are MNHEY and SVGAGI. V was pared by 2 bases and J by 1 base, with 5 bases between. The CDR3 length is 13 residues. The CDR3 protein is CASSYGENTEAFF. CDR3 DNA: TGTGCCAGCAGTTACGGAGAGAACACTGAAGCTTTCTTT.

With respect to this clonotype: This could be a read error, since a much larger clone is one nucleotide away. The CDR3 carries no conserved terminal phenylalanine or tryptophan, so it likely arises from a read error. J is TRBJ1-5 and V is TRBV5-1; unclear D gene. V lost 1 base to trimming and J lost 5 bases, with 7 bases between them. This CDR3 is built from 13 residues. Germline V gene lookup returns CDR1 SGHRS and CDR2 YFSETQ. The CDR3 loop reads CASSLTWDQPQHV. DNA for the CDR3: TGCGCCAGCAGCTTGACTTGGGATCAGCCCCAGCATGTT.

This clonotype was seen only a few times. The chain carries TRBV20-1 and TRBJ2-7; 9 bases fit TRBD2. Trimming removed 4 bases from V and 6 bases from J; junction bases left unmatched: 4. CDR3 length: 12 residues. Per the germline V gene, CDR1 is DFQATT and CDR2 is SNEGSKA (reference sequence). CDR3 loop: CSAKAGGREQYF. CDR3 bases: TGCAGTGCTAAAGCGGGGGGTCGCGAGCAGTACTTC.

This clonotype was recorded at least ten times. The gene calls are TRBV28 and TRBJ1-1, with D hard to call. V was pared by 7 bases and J by 1 base, with 7 bases between. The germline V gene encodes CDR1 MDHEN and CDR2 SYDVKM. The CDR3 has 12 residues. CDR3 DNA sequence: TGTGCCAGCAACCAGGAGAACACTGAAGCTTTCTTT. It encodes CASNQENTEAFF.